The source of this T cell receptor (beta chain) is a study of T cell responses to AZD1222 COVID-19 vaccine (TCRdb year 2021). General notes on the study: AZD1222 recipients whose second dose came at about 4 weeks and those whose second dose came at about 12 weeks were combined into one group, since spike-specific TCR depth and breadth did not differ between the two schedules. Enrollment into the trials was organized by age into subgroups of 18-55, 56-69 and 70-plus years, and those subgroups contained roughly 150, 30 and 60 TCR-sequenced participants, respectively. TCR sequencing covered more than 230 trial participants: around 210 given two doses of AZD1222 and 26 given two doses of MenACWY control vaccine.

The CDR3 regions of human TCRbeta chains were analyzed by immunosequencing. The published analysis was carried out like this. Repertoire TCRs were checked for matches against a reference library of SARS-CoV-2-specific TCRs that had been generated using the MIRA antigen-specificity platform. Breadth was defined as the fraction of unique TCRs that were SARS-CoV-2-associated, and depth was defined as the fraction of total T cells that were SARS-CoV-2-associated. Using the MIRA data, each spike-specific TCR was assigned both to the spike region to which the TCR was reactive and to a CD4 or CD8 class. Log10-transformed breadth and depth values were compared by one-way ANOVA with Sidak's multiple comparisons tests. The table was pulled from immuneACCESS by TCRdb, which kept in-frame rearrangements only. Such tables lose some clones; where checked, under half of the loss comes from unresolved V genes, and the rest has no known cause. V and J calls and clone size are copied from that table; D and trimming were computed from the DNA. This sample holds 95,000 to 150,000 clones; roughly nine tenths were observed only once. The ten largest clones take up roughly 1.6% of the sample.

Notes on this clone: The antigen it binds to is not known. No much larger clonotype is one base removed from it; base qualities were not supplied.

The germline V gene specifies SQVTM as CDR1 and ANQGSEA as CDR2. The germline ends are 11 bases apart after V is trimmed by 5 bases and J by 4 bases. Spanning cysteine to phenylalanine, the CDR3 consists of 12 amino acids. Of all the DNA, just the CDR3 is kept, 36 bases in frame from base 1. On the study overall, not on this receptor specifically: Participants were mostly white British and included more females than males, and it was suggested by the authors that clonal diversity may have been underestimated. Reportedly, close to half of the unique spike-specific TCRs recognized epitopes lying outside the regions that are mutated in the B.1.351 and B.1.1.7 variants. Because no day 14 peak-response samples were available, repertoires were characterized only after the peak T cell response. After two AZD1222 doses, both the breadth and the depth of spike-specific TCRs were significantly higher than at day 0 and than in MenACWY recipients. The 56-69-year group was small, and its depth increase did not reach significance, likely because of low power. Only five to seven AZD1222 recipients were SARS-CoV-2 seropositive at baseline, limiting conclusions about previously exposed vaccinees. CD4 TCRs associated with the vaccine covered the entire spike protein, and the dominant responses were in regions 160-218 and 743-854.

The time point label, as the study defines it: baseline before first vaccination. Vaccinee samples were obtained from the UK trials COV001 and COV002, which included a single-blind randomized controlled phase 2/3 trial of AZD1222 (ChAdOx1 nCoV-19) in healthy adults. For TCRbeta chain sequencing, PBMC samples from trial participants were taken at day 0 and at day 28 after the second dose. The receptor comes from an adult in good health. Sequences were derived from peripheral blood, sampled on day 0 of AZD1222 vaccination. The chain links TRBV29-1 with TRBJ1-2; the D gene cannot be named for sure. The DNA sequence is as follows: TGCAGCGTTTCTGGAGACCTCTATGGCTACACCTTC. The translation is CSVSGDLYGYTF.